The rows below give T cell receptor beta chains drawn from one sample of a study of vaccination and CD4 T cells after COVID-19. TCRdb itself ran the PCR reads through MiXCR, one entry per CDR3 protein. The sample records some 6,600 distinct CDR3 sequences, over 30% being singletons. No cognate antigen is known for these TCRs. Sequencing input: CD4+ T cells from blood, cultured in vitro. These receptors all stem from a human donor in good health. CDR3s include the opening cysteine and the closing phenylalanine or tryptophan. Fields, in order: clone size, D gene, V gene, J gene, CDR3 protein, CDR3 DNA. D genes are given only for firm matches. Rows may omit the clone size; those that give it use once, few, many or a size class.

medium-sized	-	TRBV7-9	TRBJ2-5	CASSFSQETQYF	TGTGCCAGCAGCTTCAGCCAAGAGACCCAGTACTTC
-	-	TRBV15	TRBJ2-3	CATSRTQDFVTDTQYF	TGTGCCACCAGCAGAACCCAAGACTTTGTCACAGATACGCAGTATTTT
-	TRBD1	TRBV4-1	TRBJ2-5	CASSQDPARAGGREETQYF	TGCGCCAGCAGCCAAGACCCCGCCCGGGCAGGGGGCAGGGAAGAGACCCAGTACTTC
medium-sized	TRBD1	TRBV6-4	TRBJ1-2	CASSEAGTGGYGYTF	TGTGCCAGCAGTGAGGCCGGGACAGGGGGCTATGGCTACACCTTC
-	-	TRBV6-1	TRBJ1-1	CASSPGGVQREAFF	TGTGCCAGCAGCCCCGGCGGGGTTCAGCGTGAAGCTTTCTTT
-	-	TRBV20-1	TRBJ1-2	CSASQGMDRYGYTF	TGCAGTGCTAGCCAGGGTATGGACCGATATGGCTACACCTTC
-	-	TRBV7-7	TRBJ2-5	CASSSSGGGETQYF	TGTGCCAGCAGCTCATCCGGGGGTGGCGAGACCCAGTACTTC
-	TRBD1	TRBV7-9	TRBJ1-2	CASSSLPRQGIGYTF	TGTGCCAGCAGCTCCCTCCCCAGACAGGGGATTGGCTACACCTTC
-	TRBD1	TRBV12-3/TRBV12-4	TRBJ2-3	CASSSRQGSTTDTQYF	TGTGCCAGCAGTTCCCGACAGGGATCGACTACAGATACGCAGTATTTT
-	-	TRBV11-2	TRBJ2-7	CASSLRPGQRVHYEQYF	TGTGCCAGCAGCTTACGGCCAGGACAGAGGGTTCACTACGAGCAGTACTTC
-	-	TRBV6-1	TRBJ2-1	CASTGLGYNEQFF	TGTGCCAGCACAGGGCTGGGCTACAATGAGCAGTTCTTC
-	-	TRBV5-5	TRBJ1-6	CASSLPQLNYNSPLHF	TGTGCCAGCAGCTTGCCCCAGCTGAACTATAATTCACCCCTCCACTTT
-	TRBD1	TRBV12-3/TRBV12-4	TRBJ1-6	CASTGQGDSPLHF	TGTGCCAGCACGGGACAGGGAGATTCACCCCTCCACTTT
-	-	TRBV24-1	TRBJ1-2	CATSDRTGVKGYTF	TGTGCCACCAGTGACCGCACAGGAGTAAAGGGCTACACCTTC
-	-	TRBV19	TRBJ1-2	CASSTGESGYTF	TGTGCCAGTAGTACGGGGGAATCTGGCTACACCTTC
few	-	TRBV20-1	TRBJ1-1	CSATEGRGMNTEAFF	TGCAGTGCCACCGAAGGTCGGGGCATGAACACTGAAGCTTTCTTT
-	-	TRBV2	TRBJ1-1	CASSPSPNTEAFF	TGTGCCAGCAGTCCCTCTCCGAACACTGAAGCTTTCTTT
-	-	TRBV27	TRBJ1-1	CASSRHAGLGAFF	TGTGCCAGCAGTCGACATGCGGGGCTTGGGGCTTTCTTT
-	-	TRBV10-1	TRBJ1-2	CASSEGPGDDGYTF	TGCGCCAGCAGTGAGGGTCCAGGGGATGATGGCTACACCTTC
-	TRBD1	TRBV6-1	TRBJ2-1	CASRPGQGRSKQFF	TGTGCCAGCAGGCCCGGACAGGGGAGAAGTAAGCAGTTCTTC